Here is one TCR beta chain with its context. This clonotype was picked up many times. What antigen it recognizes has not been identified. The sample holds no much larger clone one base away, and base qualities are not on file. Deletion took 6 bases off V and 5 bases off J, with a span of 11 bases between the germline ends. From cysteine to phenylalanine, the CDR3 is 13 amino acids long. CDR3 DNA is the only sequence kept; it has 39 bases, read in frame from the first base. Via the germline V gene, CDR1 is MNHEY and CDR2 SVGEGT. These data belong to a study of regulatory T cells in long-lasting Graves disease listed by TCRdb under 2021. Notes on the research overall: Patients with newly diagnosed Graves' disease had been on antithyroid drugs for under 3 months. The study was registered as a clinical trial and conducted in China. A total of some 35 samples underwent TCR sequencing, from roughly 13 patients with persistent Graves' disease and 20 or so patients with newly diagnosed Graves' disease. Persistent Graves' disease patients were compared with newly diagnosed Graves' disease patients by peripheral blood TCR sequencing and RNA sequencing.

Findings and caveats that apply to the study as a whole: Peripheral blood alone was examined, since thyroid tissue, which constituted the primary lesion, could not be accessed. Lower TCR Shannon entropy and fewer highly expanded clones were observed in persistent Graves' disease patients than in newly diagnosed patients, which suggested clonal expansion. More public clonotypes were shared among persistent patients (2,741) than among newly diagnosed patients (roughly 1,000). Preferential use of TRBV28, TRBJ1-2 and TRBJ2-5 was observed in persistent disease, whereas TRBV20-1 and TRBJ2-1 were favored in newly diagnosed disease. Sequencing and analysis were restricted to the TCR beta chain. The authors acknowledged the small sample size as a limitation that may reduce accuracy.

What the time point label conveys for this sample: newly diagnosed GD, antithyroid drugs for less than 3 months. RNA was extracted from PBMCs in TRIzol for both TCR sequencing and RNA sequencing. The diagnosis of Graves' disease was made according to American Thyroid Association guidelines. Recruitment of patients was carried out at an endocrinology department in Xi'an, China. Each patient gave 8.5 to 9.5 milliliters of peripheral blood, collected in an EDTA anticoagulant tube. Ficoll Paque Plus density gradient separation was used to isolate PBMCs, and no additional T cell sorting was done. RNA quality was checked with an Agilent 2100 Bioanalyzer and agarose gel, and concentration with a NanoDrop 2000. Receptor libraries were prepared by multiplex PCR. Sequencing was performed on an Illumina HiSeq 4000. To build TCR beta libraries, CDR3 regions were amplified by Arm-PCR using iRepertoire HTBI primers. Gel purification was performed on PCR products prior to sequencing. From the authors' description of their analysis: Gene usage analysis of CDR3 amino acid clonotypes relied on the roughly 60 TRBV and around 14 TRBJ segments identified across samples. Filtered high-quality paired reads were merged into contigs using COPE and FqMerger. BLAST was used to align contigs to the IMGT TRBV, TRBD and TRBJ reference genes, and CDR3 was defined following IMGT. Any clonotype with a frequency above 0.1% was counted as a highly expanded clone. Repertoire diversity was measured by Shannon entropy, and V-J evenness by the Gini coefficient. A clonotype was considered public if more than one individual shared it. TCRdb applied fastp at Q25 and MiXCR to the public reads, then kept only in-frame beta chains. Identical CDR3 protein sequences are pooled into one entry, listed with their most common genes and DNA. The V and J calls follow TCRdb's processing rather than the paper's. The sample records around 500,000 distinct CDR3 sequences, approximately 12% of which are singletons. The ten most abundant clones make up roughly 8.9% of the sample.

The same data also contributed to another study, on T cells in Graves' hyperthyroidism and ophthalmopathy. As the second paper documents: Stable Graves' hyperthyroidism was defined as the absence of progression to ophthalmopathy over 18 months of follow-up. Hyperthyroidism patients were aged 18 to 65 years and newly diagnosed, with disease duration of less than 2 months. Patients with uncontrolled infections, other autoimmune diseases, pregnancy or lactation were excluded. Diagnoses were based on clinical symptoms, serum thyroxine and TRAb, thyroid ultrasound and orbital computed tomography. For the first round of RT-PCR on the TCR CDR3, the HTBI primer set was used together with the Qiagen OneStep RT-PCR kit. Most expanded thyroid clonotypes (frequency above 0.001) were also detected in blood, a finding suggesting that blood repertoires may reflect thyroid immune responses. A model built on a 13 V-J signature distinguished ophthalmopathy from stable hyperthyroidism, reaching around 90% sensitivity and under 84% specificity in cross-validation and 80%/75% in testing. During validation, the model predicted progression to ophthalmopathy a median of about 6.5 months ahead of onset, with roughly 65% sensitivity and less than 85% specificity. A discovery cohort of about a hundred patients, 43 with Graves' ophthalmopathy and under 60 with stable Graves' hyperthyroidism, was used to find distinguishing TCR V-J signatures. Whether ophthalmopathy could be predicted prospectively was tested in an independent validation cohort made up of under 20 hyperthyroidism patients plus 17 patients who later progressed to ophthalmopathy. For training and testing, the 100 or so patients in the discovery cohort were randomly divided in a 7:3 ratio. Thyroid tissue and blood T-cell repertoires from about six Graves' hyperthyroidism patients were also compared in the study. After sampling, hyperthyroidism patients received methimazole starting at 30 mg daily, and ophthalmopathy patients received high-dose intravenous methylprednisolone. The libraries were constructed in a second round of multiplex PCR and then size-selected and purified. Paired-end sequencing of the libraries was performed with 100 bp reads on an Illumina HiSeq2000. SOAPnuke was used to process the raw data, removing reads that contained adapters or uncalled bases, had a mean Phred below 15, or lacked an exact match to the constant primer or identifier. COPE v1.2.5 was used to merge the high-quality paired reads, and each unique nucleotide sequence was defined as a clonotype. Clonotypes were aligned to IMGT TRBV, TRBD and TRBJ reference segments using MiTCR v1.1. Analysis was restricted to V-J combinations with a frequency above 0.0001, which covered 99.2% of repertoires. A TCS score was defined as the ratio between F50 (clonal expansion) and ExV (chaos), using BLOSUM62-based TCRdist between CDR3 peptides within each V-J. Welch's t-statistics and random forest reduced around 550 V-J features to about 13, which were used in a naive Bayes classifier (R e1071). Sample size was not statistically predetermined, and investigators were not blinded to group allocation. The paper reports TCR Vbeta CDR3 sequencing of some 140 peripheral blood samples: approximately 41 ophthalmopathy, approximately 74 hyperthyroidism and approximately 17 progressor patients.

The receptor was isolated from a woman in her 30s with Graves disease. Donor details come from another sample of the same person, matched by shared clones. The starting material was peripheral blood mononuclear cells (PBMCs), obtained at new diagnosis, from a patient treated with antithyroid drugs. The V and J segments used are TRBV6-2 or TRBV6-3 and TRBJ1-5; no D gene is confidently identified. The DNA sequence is TGTGCCAGCAGCAACACGGGGTATCAGCCCCAGCATTTT. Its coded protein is CASSNTGYQPQHF.